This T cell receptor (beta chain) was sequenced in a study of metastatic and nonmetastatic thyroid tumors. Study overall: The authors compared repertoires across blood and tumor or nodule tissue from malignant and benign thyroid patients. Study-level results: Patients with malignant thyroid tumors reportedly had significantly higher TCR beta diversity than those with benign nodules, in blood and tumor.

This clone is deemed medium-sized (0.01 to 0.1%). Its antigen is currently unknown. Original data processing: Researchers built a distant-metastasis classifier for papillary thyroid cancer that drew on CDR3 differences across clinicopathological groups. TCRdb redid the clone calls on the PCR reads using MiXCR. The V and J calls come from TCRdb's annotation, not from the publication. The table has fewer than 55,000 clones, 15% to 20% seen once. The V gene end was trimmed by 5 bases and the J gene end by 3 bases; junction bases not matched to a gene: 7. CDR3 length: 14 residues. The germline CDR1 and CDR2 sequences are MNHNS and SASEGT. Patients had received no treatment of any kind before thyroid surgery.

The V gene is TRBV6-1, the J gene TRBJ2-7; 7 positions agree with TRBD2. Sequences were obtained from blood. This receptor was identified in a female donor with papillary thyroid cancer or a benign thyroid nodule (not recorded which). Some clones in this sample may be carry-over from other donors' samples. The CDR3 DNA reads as TGTGCCAGCAGTTCAAGGACTAGGTACTACGAGCAGTACTTC. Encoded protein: CASSSRTRYYEQYF.